This T cell receptor (beta chain) was sequenced in a study of T cells in Graves' hyperthyroidism and ophthalmopathy. Using RNA transcripts as the source, TCR beta CDR3 regions were amplified. The TCR CDR3 first-round RT-PCR relied on the HTBI primer set. Via MiXCR, TCRdb re-called the multiplex PCR reads, giving one row per CDR3 protein. In the table there are nearly 250,000 distinct CDR3 sequences, roughly 15% of which are singletons. CDR3 size: 13 residues. CDR1 and CDR2 from the germline V gene are SGDLS and YYNGEE. Deletions cut 2 bases from V and 7 bases from J, with 10 bases between. This clonotype came up a few times.

The chain is built from TRBV9 and TRBJ2-1; D gene uncertain. Material for sequencing was blood. The sequence was obtained from a woman aged 18 to 35 with Graves' ophthalmopathy. CDR3 in amino acids: CASSVEGMNEQFF. CDR3 DNA: TGTGCCAGCAGCGTTGAAGGGATGAATGAGCAGTTCTTC.